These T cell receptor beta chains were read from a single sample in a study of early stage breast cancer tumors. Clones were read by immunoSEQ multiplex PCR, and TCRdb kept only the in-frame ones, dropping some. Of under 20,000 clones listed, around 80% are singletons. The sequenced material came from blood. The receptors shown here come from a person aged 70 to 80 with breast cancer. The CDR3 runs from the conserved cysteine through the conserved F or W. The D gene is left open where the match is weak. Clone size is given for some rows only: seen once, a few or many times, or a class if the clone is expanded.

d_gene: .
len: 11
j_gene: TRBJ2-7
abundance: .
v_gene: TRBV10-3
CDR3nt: TGTGCCGCGGGAACCGAGTACGAGCAGTACTTC
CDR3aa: CAAGTEYEQYF

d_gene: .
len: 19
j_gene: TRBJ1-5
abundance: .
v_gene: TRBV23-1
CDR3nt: TGCGCCAGCAAACTGAAGCCGGGACACATAGTCGGGGGCAATCAGCCCCAGCATTTT
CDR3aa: CASKLKPGHIVGGNQPQHF

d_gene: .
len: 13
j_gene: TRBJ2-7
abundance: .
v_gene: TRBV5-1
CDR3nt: TGCGCCAGCAGCTTAGGAGCCGGGGTCGAGCAGTACTTC
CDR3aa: CASSLGAGVEQYF

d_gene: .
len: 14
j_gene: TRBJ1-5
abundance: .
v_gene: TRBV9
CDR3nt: TGTGCCAGCAGCGTCACAGGGATGGAGCAGCCCCAGCATTTT
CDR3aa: CASSVTGMEQPQHF

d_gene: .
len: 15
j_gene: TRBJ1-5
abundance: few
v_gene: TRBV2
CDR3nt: TGTGCCAGCAGGGCCGCACGGGGGAGCAATCAGCCCCAGCATTTT
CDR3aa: CASRAARGSNQPQHF

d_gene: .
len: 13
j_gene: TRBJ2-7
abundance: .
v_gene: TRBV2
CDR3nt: TGTGCCAGCACAGTGGGGCAGGGGGGCGAGCAGTACTTC
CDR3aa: CASTVGQGGEQYF

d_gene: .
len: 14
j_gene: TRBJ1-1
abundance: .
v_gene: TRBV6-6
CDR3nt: TGTGCCAGCAGTTACTCCGTTAGGAACACTGAAGCTTTCTTT
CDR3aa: CASSYSVRNTEAFF

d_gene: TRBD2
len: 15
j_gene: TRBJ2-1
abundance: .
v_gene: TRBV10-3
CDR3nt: TGTGCCACCGGGACTAGCCTGAGACCAGGCGATGAGCAGTTCTTC
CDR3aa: CATGTSLRPGDEQFF

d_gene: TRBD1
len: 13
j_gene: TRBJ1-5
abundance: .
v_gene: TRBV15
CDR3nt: TGTGCCACCAGCAGAGGAGGGGGCCAGCCCCAGCATTTT
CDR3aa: CATSRGGGQPQHF

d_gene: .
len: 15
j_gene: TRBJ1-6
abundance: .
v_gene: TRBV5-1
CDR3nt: TGCGCCAGCAGCTTAGTCGCCAGCTATAATTCACCCCTCCACTTT
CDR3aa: CASSLVASYNSPLHF

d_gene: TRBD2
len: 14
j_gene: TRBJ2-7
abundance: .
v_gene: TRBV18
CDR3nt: TGTGCCAGCTCACCCATAGCGGGGGGCTACGAGCAGTACTTC
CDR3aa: CASSPIAGGYEQYF

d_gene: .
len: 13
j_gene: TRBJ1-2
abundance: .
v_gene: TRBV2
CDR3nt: TGTGCCAGCAGGGCGGACAGACCCTATGGCTACACCTTC
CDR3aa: CASRADRPYGYTF

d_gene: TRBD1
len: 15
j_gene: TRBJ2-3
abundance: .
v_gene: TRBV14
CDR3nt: TGTGCCAGCAGCCAAGACGGGACAGGGTGGGATACGCAGTATTTT
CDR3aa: CASSQDGTGWDTQYF

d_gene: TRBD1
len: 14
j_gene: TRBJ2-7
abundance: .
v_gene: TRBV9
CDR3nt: TGTGCCAGCAGCCGACAGGGACAGGCCTACGAGCAGTACTTC
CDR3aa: CASSRQGQAYEQYF

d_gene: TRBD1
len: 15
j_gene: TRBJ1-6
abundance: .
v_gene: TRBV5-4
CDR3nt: TGTGCCAGCAGCGCCGGGACAGACTATAATTCACCCCTCCACTTT
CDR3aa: CASSAGTDYNSPLHF

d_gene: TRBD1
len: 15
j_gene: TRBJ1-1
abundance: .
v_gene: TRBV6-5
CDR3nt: TGTGCCAGCAGTGCCGAACAGGGGGCGAGCACTGAAGCTTTCTTT
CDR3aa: CASSAEQGASTEAFF

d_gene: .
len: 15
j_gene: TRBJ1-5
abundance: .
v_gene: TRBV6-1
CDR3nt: TGTGCCAGCAGTGAATCAGGGGTGAGCAATCAGCCCCAGCATTTT
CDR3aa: CASSESGVSNQPQHF

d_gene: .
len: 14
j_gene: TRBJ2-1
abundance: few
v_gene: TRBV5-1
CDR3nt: TGCGCCAGCAGCTTGGGAGGCACTAACAATGAGCAGTTCTTC
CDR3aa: CASSLGGTNNEQFF

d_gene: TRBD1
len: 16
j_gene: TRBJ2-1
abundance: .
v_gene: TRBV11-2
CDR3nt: TGTGCCAGCAGCTTAGATAGGGCAGGGGGCCGGAATGAGCAGTTCTTC
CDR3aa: CASSLDRAGGRNEQFF